This passage covers 19 T cell receptor beta chains from one sample sequenced in a study of shared clonotypes between healthy human individuals (dated by TCRdb to 2019 to 2021). Library preparation was by the immunoSEQ multiplex PCR assay. Imported from immuneACCESS, the table was reduced by TCRdb to in-frame sequences with V and J called. These copies leave out some clones; in studies compared against another copy, an unresolved V gene accounts for under half, and the cause of the remainder is not known. The sample table contains 1.5 million to 1.9 million clones; only one count was recorded for approximately 98% of them. The top ten clones comprise 0.45% of the sample. Sequencing was done on a sample of naive CD4+ T cells sorted from blood. The intended sense of this specimen's cell subset or site label: CD45RA+ positively selected. These receptors originate from a young man in good health.

V and J are TRBV11-2 and TRBJ2-3; 8 positions agree with TRBD2. CDR3 length: 16 amino acids. The V gene end was trimmed by 2 bases and the J gene end by 9 bases; junction bases not matched to a gene: 13. Germline V lookup: CDR1 SGHAT, CDR2 FQNNGV. Written as DNA, the CDR3 is TGTGCCAGCAGCTTATACCCCGGGAGGGCCGGTTCGACGCAGTATTTT. This codes for CASSLYPGRAGSTQYF.

This chain joins TRBV7-9 and TRBJ2-3; 8 bases line up with TRBD2. The trim removed 2 bases at V and 3 bases at J, leaving 13 bases unmatched. Germline CDR1 reads SEHNR; CDR2 reads FQNEAQ (reference sequence). This CDR3 has 18 amino acids. The CDR3 region has the DNA TGTGCCAGCAGCTTAAACCCCTTTTCGGCGGGAGGAACAGATACGCAGTATTTT. It specifies CASSLNPFSAGGTDTQYF.

This chain joins TRBV5-1 and TRBJ2-5; 9 bases fit TRBD2. The CDR3 extends over 17 amino acids. Trimming at V came to 2 bases and at J to 2 bases, leaving 10 bases not matched to a gene. Germline V gene data show CDR1 as SGHRS and CDR2 as YFSETQ. The DNA of the CDR3 is TGCGCCAGCAGCTTCCCGCTCTCAGCGGGAGGACAAGAGACCCAGTACTTC. Its protein is CASSFPLSAGGQETQYF. Full variable domain (missing parts from reference TRBV5-1 and TRBJ2-5): KAGVTQTPRYLIKTRGQQVTLSCSPISGHRSVSWYQQTPGQGLQFLFEYFSETQRNKGNFPGRFSGRQFSNSRSEMNVSTLELGDSALYLCASSFPLSAGGQETQYFGPGTRLLVL.

The rearrangement uses TRBV5-1 and TRBJ2-7; TRBD1 might be the D (6 bases). The CDR3 sequence is 15 residues long. With 0 bases removed from V and 7 bases from J, the gap between germline ends came to 17 bases. The germline V gene has CDR1 SGHRS and CDR2 YFSETQ. The CDR3 sequence is CASSLVQGDRSEQYF. As DNA, the CDR3 is TGCGCCAGCAGCTTGGTACAGGGCGATCGCTCGGAGCAGTACTTC.

The V gene is TRBV27, the J gene TRBJ2-1; 7 positions match TRBD2. The CDR3 length is 16 residues. Per the germline V gene, CDR1 is MNHEY and CDR2 is SMNVEV (reference sequence). The V segment lost 6 bases and the J segment 4 bases; nucleotides outside the gene matches: 12. The CDR3 here is CASRTLLAESYNEQFF. CDR3 bases: TGTGCCAGCAGGACTCTGCTAGCGGAATCTTACAATGAGCAGTTCTTC.

The J gene is TRBJ1-2, the V gene TRBV28, with D unresolved. CDR1 and CDR2 (germline): MDHEN, SYDVKM. This CDR3 contains 12 residues. Trimming removed 6 bases from V and 4 bases from J, with 9 bases in between. CDR3 protein: CASSLRFYGYTF. The CDR3 DNA follows: TGTGCCAGCAGCCTAAGGTTCTATGGCTACACCTTC.

The genes are TRBV7-8 and TRBJ2-5; D unclear. Germline CDR1 SGHVS, CDR2 FQNEAQ. V lost 4 bases and J 2 bases, leaving 14 bases between the germline ends. This CDR3 has 15 residues. CDR3 coding DNA: TGTGCCAGCAGCTCGAGATGGGTCACACAAGAGACCCAGTACTTC. Protein product: CASSSRWVTQETQYF.

J is TRBJ2-7 and V is TRBV28; TRBD2 matches 14 bases. Germline values: CDR1 MDHEN, CDR2 SYDVKM. The CDR3 consists of 14 residues. V was pared by 8 bases and J by 7 bases, with 7 bases of the junction left unmatched. The CDR3 DNA reads TGTGCCAGCGGGGGACTAGCGGGAGCCGGAGAGCAGTACTTC. Translation: CASGGLAGAGEQYF.

Only one count was recorded for this clone. This sequence joins TRBV29-1 and TRBJ2-1; 7 positions match TRBD2. Trimming cost V 5 bases and J 0 bases; bases outside gene matches: 4. The CDR3 is made up of 14 amino acids. Germline loops: CDR1 SQVTM, CDR2 ANQGSEA. The CDR3: CSVQGLLSYNEQFF. The CDR3 nucleotides are TGCAGCGTTCAGGGACTACTCTCCTACAATGAGCAGTTCTTC.

In this sample, this clone turned up once. The chain carries TRBV4-3 and TRBJ2-7, with 12 bases identical to TRBD2. The CDR3 consists of 15 residues. Trimming cost V 1 base and J 3 bases; bases outside gene matches: 1. Germline V lookup: CDR1 LGHNA, CDR2 YSLEER. The CDR3 sequence: CASSQGGLAGYEQYF. The CDR3, as DNA: TGCGCCAGCAGCCAAGGGGGACTAGCGGGCTACGAGCAGTACTTC.

The chain uses TRBV27 and TRBJ1-2; 9 bases match TRBD1. Germline V lookup: CDR1 MNHEY, CDR2 SMNVEV (reference sequence). The CDR3 has 17 residues. V trimming: 6 bases; J trimming: 4 bases; junction bases outside the gene matches: 15. Written as DNA, the CDR3 is TGTGCCAGCAGCCGGATTGGAGGACAGGGGAAAGGCTATGGCTACACCTTC. Amino acids: CASSRIGGQGKGYGYTF.

This chain joins TRBV7-6 and TRBJ2-7; TRBD1 might be the D (6 bases). Germline CDR1 SGHVS, CDR2 FNYEAQ. V lost 1 base to trimming and J lost 0 bases, with 7 bases between them. The CDR3 covers 14 residues. In DNA, the CDR3 is TGTGCCAGCAGCTTAGACAGGGTCTCCTACGAGCAGTACTTC. Its protein product is CASSLDRVSYEQYF.

CDR3 amino acids: CASSSTGLAGTANTGELFF. The CDR3 region has the DNA TGCGCCAGCAGCTCCACGGGACTAGCGGGAACCGCGAACACCGGGGAGCTGTTTTTT. This chain joins TRBV5-1 and TRBJ2-2, with 13 bases identical to TRBD2. The V segment lost 3 bases and the J segment 0 bases; nucleotides outside the gene matches: 8. The germline gives CDR1 SGHRS, CDR2 YFSETQ. The CDR3 is 19 amino acids.

CDR3 DNA sequence: TGTGCCAGCAGTTACCAAGGGGCAAGCACAGATACGCAGTATTTT. This encodes CASSYQGASTDTQYF. This chain joins TRBV6-5 and TRBJ2-3, with D perhaps matching TRBD1 (5 bases). The germline gives CDR1 MNHEY, CDR2 SVGAGI. The CDR3 runs to 15 residues. The germline V and J ends were trimmed by 2 bases and 0 bases, with 9 bases remaining between them.

This chain joins TRBV7-8 and TRBJ2-2, with TRBD1 matching over 11 bases. The CDR3 contains 18 residues. Trimming at V came to 3 bases and at J to 9 bases, leaving 15 bases not matched to a gene. From germline, CDR1 is SGHVS and CDR2 FQNEAQ. In DNA form, the CDR3 reads TGTGCCAGCAGCTTTCAAGTATCGGGGACAGGGGGTGCCCGGGAGCTGTTTTTT. Translating gives CASSFQVSGTGGARELFF.

This chain's CDR3 is CASSRRPGTSGTDTQYF. Written as DNA, the CDR3 is TGTGCCAGCTCACGACGACCCGGGACTAGCGGCACAGATACGCAGTATTTT. This sequence joins TRBV18 and TRBJ2-3; 10 bases agree with TRBD2. CDR1 KGHSH and CDR2 LQKENI come from the germline V gene. The CDR3 contains 17 residues. After removal of 4 bases from V and 1 base from J, the junction contained 8 bases not matched to a gene.

This rearrangement joins TRBV6-4 to TRBJ2-3; 11 nucleotides agree with TRBD2. Per germline, CDR1 MRHNA and CDR2 SNTAGT. Germline trimming cut 5 bases from V and 2 bases from J; bases unmatched to any gene: 12. The CDR3 sequence is 18 residues long. CDR3 amino acids: CASSRRAGTSGHTDTQYF. The CDR3 DNA follows: TGTGCCAGCAGTCGGCGGGCCGGGACTAGCGGACACACAGATACGCAGTATTTT.

The rearrangement links TRBV6-6 to TRBJ2-3, with TRBD2 identical over 9 bases. This CDR3 contains 13 residues. The germline V gene has CDR1 MNHNY and CDR2 SVGAGI (reference sequence). J gave up 1 base and V 10 bases, and 3 bases lay outside the gene matches. CDR3 sequence reads: CATLAGGTDTQYF. In DNA, the CDR3 is TGTGCCACCTTAGCGGGAGGCACAGATACGCAGTATTTT.

V and J are TRBV19 and TRBJ2-1; D ambiguous. CDR3 size: 8 residues. The germline gives CDR1 LNHDA, CDR2 SQIVND (reference sequence). V shed 9 bases and J shed 6 bases, with 0 bases lying between them. The CDR3 region is CASNEQFF. The CDR3 nucleotides read TGTGCCAGCAATGAGCAGTTCTTC. The full variable domain, with the rest looked up from reference TRBV19 and TRBJ2-1, is DGGITQSPKYLFRKEGQNVTLSCEQNLNHDAMYWYRQDPGQGLRLIYYSQIVNDFQKGDIAEGYSVSREKKESFPLTVTSAQKNPTAFYLCASNEQFFGPGTRLTVL.